This T cell receptor (beta chain) appears in the sequencing data of a study of blood T cell repertoires in COVID-19. Study information: From the United States, Italy and Spain came samples of acute and convalescent COVID-19.

The assay was immunoSEQ multiplex PCR, and TCRdb's table has in-frame clones only and misses some. This sample has fewer than 350,000 clones; 75% to 90% occur once, and the top ten carry about 2.2%. The CDR3 runs to 14 residues. Germline CDR1 is SGHDN and CDR2 is FVKESK. V lost 4 bases and J lost 12; bases outside the gene matches: 9. This receptor was obtained from a woman in her 30s who had recovered from COVID-19. Material: peripheral blood. V is TRBV14 and J is TRBJ2-3, with TRBD2 matching over 11 bases. This CDR3 reads CASSLALAGDFQYF. The CDR3 DNA sequence: TGTGCCAGCAGCCTAGCACTAGCGGGAGATTTCCAGTATTTT.